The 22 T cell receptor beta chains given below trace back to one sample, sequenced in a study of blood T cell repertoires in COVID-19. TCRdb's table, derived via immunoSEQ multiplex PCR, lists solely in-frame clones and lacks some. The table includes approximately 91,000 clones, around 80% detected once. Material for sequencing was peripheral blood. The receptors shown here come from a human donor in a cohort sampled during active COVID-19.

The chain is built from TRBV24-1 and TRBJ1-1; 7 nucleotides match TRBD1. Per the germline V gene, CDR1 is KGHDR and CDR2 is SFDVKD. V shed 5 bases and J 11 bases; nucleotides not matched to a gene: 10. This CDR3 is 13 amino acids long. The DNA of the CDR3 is TGTGCCACCAGTGGTCTGACAGGGTCGGAGGCTTTCTTT. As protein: CATSGLTGSEAFF.

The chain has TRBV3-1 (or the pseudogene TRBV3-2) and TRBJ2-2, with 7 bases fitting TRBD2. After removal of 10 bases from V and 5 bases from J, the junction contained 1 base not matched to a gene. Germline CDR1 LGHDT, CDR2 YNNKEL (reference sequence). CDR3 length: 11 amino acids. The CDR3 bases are TGTGCCACCGGGGGGACCGGGGAGCTGTTTTTT. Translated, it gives CATGGTGELFF.

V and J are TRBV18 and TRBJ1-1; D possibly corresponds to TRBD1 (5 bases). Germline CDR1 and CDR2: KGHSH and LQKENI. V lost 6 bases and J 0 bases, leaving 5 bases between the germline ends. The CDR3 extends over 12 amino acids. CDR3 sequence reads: CASSRVNTEAFF. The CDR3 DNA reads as TGTGCCAGCTCCAGGGTGAACACTGAAGCTTTCTTT.

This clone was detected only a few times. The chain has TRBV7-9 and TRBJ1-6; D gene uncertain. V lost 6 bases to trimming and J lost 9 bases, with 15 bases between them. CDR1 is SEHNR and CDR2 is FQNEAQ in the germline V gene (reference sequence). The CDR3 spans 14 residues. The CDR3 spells CASSSGLEGSPLHF. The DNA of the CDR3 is TGTGCCAGCAGTTCGGGCCTCGAGGGTTCACCCCTCCACTTT.

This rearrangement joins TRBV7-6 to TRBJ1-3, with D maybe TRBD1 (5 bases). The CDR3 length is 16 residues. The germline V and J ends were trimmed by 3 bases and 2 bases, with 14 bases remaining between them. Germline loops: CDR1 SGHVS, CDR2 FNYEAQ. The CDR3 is CASSLGGASPGNTIYF. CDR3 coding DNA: TGTGCCAGCAGCTTGGGCGGGGCTTCTCCTGGAAACACCATATATTTT.

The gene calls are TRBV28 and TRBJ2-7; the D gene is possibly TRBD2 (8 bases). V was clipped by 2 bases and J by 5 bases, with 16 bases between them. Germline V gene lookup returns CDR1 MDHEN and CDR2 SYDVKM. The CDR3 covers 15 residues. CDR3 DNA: TGTGCCAGCAGTTTAAGCGGGGGAGGGGGCAACGAGCAGTACTTC. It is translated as CASSLSGGGGNEQYF.

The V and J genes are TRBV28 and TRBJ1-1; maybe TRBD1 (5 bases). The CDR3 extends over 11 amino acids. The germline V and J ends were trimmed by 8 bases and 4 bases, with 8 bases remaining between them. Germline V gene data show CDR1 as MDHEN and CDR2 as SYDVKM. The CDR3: CASYDSTEAFF. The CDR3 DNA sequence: TGTGCCAGCTACGACAGCACTGAAGCTTTCTTT.

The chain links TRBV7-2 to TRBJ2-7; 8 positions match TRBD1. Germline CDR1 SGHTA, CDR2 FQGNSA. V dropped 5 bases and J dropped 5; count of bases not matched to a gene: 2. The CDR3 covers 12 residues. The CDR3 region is CASSRTGNEQYF. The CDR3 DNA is TGTGCCAGCAGCCGGACAGGGAACGAGCAGTACTTC.

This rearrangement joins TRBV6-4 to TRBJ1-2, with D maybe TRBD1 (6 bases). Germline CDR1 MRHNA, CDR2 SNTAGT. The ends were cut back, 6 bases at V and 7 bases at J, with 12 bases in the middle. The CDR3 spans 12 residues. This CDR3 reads CASSKGDAGYTF. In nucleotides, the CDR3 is TGTGCCAGCAGCAAGGGGGACGCTGGCTACACCTTC.

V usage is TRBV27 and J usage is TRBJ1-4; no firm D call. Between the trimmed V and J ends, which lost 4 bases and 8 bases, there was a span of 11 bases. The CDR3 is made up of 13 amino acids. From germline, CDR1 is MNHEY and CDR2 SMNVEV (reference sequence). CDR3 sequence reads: CASSWRIREKLFF. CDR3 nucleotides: TGTGCCAGCAGTTGGAGGATACGGGAAAAACTGTTTTTT.

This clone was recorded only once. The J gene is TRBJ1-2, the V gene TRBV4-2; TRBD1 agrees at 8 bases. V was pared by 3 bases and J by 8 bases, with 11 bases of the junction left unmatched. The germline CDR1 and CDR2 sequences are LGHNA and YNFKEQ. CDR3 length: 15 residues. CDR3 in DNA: TGTGCCAGCAGCCACGGACAGGGCCAGGCTATAGGCTACACCTTC. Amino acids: CASSHGQGQAIGYTF.

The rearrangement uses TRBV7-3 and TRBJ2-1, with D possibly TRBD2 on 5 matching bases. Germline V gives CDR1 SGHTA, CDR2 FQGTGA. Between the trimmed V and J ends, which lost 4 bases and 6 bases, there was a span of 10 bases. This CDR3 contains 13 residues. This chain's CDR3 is CASSSDFLNEQFF. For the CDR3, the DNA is TGTGCCAGCAGCTCGGACTTTCTCAATGAGCAGTTCTTC.

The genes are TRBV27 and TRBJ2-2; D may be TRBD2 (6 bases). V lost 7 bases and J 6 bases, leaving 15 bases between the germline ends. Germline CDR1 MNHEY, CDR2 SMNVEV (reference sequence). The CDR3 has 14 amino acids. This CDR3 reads CASTPTSLSGELFF. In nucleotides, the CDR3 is TGTGCCAGCACCCCGACTAGTCTCTCCGGGGAGCTGTTTTTT.

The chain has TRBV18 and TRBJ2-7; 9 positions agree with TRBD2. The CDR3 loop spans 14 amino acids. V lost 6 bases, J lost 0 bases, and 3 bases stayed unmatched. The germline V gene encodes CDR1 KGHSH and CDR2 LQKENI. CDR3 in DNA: TGTGCCAGCTCGCCTAGCGGGAACTCCTACGAGCAGTACTTC. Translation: CASSPSGNSYEQYF.

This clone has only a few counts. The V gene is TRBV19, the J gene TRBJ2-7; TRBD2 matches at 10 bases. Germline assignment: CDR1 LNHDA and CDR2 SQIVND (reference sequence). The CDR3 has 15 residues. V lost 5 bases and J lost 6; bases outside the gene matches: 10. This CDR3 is CASSALAGVPSEQYF. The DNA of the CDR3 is TGTGCCAGTAGTGCGCTAGCGGGAGTCCCGTCCGAGCAGTACTTC.

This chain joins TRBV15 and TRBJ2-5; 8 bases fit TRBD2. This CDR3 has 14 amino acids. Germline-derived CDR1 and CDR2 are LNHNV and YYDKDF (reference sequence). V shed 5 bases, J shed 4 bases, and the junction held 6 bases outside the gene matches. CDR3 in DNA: TGTGCCACCAGCCCTGGGAGCGGGAGAGAGACCCAGTACTTC. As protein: CATSPGSGRETQYF. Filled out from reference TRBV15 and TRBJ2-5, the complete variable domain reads DAMVIQNPRYQVTQFGKPVTLSCSQTLNHNVMYWYQQKSSQAPKLLFHYYDKDFNNEADTPDNFQSRRPNTSFCFLDIRSPGLGDTAMYLCATSPGSGRETQYFGPGTRLLVL.

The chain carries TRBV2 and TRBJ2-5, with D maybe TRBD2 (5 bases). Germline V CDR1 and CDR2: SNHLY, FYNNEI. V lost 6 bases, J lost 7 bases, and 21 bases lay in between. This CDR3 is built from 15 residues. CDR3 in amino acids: CASRKAQEPRGTQYF. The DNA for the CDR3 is TGTGCCAGCAGGAAGGCCCAGGAACCCCGGGGGACCCAGTACTTC.

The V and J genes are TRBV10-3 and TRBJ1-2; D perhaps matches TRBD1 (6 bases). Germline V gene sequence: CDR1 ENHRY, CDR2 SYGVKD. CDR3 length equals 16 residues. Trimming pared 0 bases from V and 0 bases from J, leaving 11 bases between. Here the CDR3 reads CAISESQGNTNYGYTF. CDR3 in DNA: TGTGCCATCAGTGAGTCCCAGGGGAATACTAACTATGGCTACACCTTC.

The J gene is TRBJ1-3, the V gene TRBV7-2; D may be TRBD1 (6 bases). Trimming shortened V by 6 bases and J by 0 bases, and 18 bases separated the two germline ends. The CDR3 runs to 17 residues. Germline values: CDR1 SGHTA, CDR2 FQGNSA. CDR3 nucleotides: TGTGCCAGCAGTTACCGAGGACAGTCGCTCTCTGGAAACACCATATATTTT. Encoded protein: CASSYRGQSLSGNTIYF.

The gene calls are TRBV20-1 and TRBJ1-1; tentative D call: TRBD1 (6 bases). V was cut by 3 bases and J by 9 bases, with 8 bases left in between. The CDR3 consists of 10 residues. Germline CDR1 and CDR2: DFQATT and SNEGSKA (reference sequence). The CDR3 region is CSASRGKAFF. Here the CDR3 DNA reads TGCAGTGCTAGTAGGGGGAAAGCTTTCTTT.

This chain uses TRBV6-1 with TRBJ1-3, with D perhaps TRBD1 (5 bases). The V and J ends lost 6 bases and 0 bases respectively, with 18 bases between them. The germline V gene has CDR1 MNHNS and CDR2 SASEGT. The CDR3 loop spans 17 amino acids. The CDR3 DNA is TGTGCCAGCAGCGAACAATTTTTAGGGGACTCTGGAAACACCATATATTTT. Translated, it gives CASSEQFLGDSGNTIYF.

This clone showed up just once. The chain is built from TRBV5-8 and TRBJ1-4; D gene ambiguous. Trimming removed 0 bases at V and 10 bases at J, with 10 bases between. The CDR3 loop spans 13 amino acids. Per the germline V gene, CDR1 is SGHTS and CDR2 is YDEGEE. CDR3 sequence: CASSLARRGKLFF. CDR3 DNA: TGTGCCAGCAGCTTGGCGAGACGAGGAAAACTGTTTTTT.